This paragraph reports one TCR beta chain. This CDR3 is built from 14 residues. Germline CDR1 is SGDLS and CDR2 is YYNGEE. Trimming took off 3 bases at V and 5 bases at J, with 14 bases between the two ends. This sample is part of a study of early T cells in non-severe SARS-CoV-2 infection. Each single cDNA molecule received a unique molecular identifier. TCRdb called the 5' RACE reads again in MiXCR, with one record for every CDR3 protein. The data show 98,000 or so distinct CDR3 sequences, approximately 12% seen once. The chain employs TRBV9 and TRBJ2-5; TRBD2 might be the D (6 bases). This TCR derives from an adult who was a healthcare worker with PCR-confirmed SARS-CoV-2 infection or an uninfected control (not recorded which). The specimen comprised whole blood, sampled at baseline. CDR3 in DNA: TGTGCCAGCAGCGAGTGGGAGGCCCGGGAGACCCAGTACTTC. Protein sequence: CASSEWEARETQYF.